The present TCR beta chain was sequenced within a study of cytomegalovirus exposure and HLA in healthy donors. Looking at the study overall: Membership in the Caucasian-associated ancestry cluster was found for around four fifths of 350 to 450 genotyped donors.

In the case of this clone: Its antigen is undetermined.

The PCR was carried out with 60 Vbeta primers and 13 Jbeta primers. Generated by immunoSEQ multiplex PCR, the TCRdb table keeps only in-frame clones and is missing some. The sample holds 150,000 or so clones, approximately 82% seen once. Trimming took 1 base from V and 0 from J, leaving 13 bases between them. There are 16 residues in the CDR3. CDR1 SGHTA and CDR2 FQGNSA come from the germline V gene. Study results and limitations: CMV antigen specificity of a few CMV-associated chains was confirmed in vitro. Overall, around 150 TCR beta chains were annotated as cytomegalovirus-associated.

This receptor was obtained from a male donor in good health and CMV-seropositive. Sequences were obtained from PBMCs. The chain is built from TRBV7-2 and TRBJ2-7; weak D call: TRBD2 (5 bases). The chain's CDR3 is CASSLDEAGLSYEQYF. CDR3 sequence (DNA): TGTGCCAGCAGCTTAGACGAGGCGGGCCTCTCCTACGAGCAGTACTTC.